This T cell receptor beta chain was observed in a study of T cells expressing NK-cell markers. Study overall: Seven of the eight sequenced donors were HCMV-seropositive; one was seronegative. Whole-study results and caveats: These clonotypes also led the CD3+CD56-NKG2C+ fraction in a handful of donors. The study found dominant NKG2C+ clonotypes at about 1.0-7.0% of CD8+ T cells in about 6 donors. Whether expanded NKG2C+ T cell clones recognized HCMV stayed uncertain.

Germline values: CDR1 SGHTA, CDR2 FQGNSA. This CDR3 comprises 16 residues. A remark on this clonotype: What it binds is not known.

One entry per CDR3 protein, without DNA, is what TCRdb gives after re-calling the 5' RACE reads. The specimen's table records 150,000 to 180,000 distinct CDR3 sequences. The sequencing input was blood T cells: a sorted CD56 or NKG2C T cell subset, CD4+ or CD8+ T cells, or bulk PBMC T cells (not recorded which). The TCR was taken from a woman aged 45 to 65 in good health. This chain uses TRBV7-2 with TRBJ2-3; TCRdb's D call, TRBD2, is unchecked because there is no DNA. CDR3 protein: CASSSRASLGTDTQYF.